The clone carrying this TCR beta chain was counted between two and nine times. Its target is not known. The sample contains more than one DNA sequence encoding this CDR3. These data originate in a study of cytomegalovirus exposure and HLA in healthy donors. General observations from the study: An ancestry cluster, one associated with Asian ancestry, reportedly showed fewer N-insertions than the approximately 650-donor mean in a later analysis.

Use of 60 Vbeta and 13 Jbeta primers characterized the PCR. Using immunoSEQ multiplex PCR, the repertoire was profiled, and TCRdb retains in-frame clones only, with some absent. The data contain approximately 270,000 clones, under 90% of them singletons. Each donor was nominally healthy when sampled (though unrecorded immune exposures were likely). Between the trimmed V and J ends, which lost 7 bases and 3 bases, there was a span of 7 bases. This CDR3 is 11 amino acids long. Per the germline V gene, CDR1 is MNHEY and CDR2 is SVGAGI. The sample comprised PBMCs. The sequence came from a girl aged 2-15 years in good health and CMV-seronegative. The rearrangement links TRBV6-5 to TRBJ2-7, with D possibly TRBD2 on 5 matching bases. The CDR3 coding sequence is TGTGCCAGCACCAGCGGCTACGAGCAGTACTTC. Translation: CASTSGYEQYF.